Listed below are T cell receptor beta chains from one sample, sequenced in a study of blood T cell repertoires in COVID-19. Here immunoSEQ multiplex PCR was the method, and the copy in TCRdb shows in-frame clones only, minus some. The table shows a few hundred thousand clones, with 88% occurring only once. The sequenced sample was peripheral blood. These receptors all come from a man in his 70s with acute or convalescent COVID-19. Both conserved end residues are part of each CDR3. A D gene is named only where the DNA matches it firmly. Rows may omit the clone size; those that give it use once, few, many or a size class.

CDR3aa	CDR3nt	len	v_gene	j_gene	d_gene	abundance
CASSVGGSTWNEQFF	TGTGCCAGCAGCGTAGGCGGGAGCACGTGGAATGAGCAGTTCTTC	15	TRBV9	TRBJ2-1	TRBD2	-
CASSFMGQGHQPQHF	TGTGCCAGCAGTTTCATGGGACAGGGGCATCAGCCCCAGCATTTT	15	TRBV28	TRBJ1-5	TRBD1	few
CASSPHTGELFF	TGTGCCAGCAGCCCCCATACCGGGGAGCTGTTTTTT	12	TRBV9	TRBJ2-2	-	-
CASSLSASGNSEQYF	TGTGCCAGCAGCTTGTCTGCTAGCGGGAACTCCGAGCAGTACTTC	15	TRBV5-8	TRBJ2-7	TRBD2	-
CSVTSGKYEQYF	TGCAGCGTTACTAGCGGAAAGTACGAGCAGTACTTC	12	TRBV29-1	TRBJ2-7	TRBD2	-
CASSSALAGGYTKNIQYF	TGTGCCAGCAGTTCTGCACTAGCGGGAGGCTATACCAAAAACATTCAGTACTTC	18	TRBV27	TRBJ2-4	TRBD2	-
CASSFGGARTYEQYF	TGTGCCAGCAGCTTCGGGGGGGCTCGAACCTACGAGCAGTACTTC	15	TRBV7-8	TRBJ2-7	TRBD2	-
CASSSRAPSTDTQYF	TGTGCCAGCAGCTCCAGGGCTCCTAGCACAGATACGCAGTATTTT	15	TRBV3-1/TRBV3-2	TRBJ2-3	-	once
CASSQEGFGRGPEDYTF	TGTGCCAGCAGCCAAGAGGGGTTCGGTAGGGGGCCGGAGGACTACACCTTC	17	TRBV14	TRBJ1-2	TRBD1	-
CASSESGRTDTQYF	TGTGCCAGCAGTGAAAGCGGACGCACAGATACGCAGTATTTT	14	TRBV3-1/TRBV3-2	TRBJ2-3	-	-
CASSIRDSNNQPQHF	TGTGCCAGTAGTATACGGGACAGCAACAATCAGCCCCAGCATTTT	15	TRBV19	TRBJ1-5	TRBD1	-
CASSLAGKDTQYF	TGTGCCAGCAGCTTGGCCGGGAAAGATACGCAGTATTTT	13	TRBV5-5	TRBJ2-3	-	few
CASSQGGAGSNQPQHF	TGTGCCAGCAGCCAAGGTGGGGCAGGGAGCAATCAGCCCCAGCATTTT	16	TRBV4-2	TRBJ1-5	-	-
CASSFDTMNTGELFF	TGTGCTAGCAGTTTCGACACGATGAACACCGGGGAGCTGTTTTTT	15	TRBV7-7	TRBJ2-2	-	-
CASSFWTGTSSGNTIYF	TGTGCCAGCAGCTTTTGGACAGGGACGAGCTCTGGAAACACCATATATTTT	17	TRBV7-9	TRBJ1-3	TRBD1	-
CASKSQGARTDTQYF	TGTGCCAGCAAGTCACAGGGGGCCCGCACAGATACGCAGTATTTT	15	TRBV5-4	TRBJ2-3	TRBD1	-
CSVVVGGNYGYTF	TGCAGCGTTGTAGTAGGGGGCAACTATGGCTACACCTTC	13	TRBV29-1	TRBJ1-2	TRBD1	-
CASSLRAEQYF	TGTGCCAGCAGCTTACGCGCCGAGCAGTACTTC	11	TRBV7-9	TRBJ2-7	-	once
CASSPREAGYGYTF	TGTGCCAGCAGTCCCCGGGAGGCGGGCTATGGCTACACCTTC	14	TRBV6-6	TRBJ1-2	-	-
CASSVGLARSAYNEQFF	TGTGCCAGCAGCGTCGGACTAGCGAGGTCCGCCTACAATGAGCAGTTCTTC	17	TRBV9	TRBJ2-1	TRBD2	-
CASSFLTGSSYEQYF	TGTGCCAGCAGTTTTCTCACAGGGAGCTCCTACGAGCAGTACTTC	15	TRBV28	TRBJ2-7	-	-
CASRRDRFGEQFF	TGTGCCAGCAGACGGGACAGGTTTGGTGAGCAGTTCTTC	13	TRBV12-3/TRBV12-4	TRBJ2-1	TRBD1	-
CASSLTGQGDSPLHF	TGTGCCAGCAGCTTAACGGGACAGGGGGATTCACCCCTCCACTTT	15	TRBV7-3	TRBJ1-6	TRBD1	-
CASSVSGGLNTEAFF	TGTGCCAGCAGCGTAAGCGGGGGTCTGAACACTGAAGCTTTCTTT	15	TRBV9	TRBJ1-1	-	-